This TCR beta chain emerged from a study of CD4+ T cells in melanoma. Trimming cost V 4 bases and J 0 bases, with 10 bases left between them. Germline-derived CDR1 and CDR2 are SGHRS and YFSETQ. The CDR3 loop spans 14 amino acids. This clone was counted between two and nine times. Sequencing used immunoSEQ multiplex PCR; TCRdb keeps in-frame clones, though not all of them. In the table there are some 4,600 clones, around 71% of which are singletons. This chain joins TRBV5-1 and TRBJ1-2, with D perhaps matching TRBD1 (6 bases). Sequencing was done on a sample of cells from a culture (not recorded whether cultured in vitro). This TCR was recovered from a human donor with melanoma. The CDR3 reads CASSPTGTNYGYTF. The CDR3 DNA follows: TGCGCCAGCAGCCCCACAGGGACTAACTATGGCTACACCTTC.